This record looks at one T cell receptor beta chain sequence and its context. The data belong to a study of technical replicates of blood from a handful of donors. The repertoire was sequenced with immunoSEQ multiplex PCR; TCRdb's copy has only in-frame clones and lacks some. In the table there are about 72,000 clones, just under 95% of which are singletons. The sequenced material came from T cells isolated from PBMCs. The sequence came from a human donor in good health.

DNA of the CDR3: TGTGCCAGCTCACCGGTCGGGACACCACTTGAAGCTTTCTTT. Residues: CASSPVGTPLEAFF. The J gene is TRBJ1-1, the V gene TRBV18; TRBD1 might be the D (6 bases). V was shortened by 3 bases and J by 7 bases, with 15 bases between the two germline ends. CDR1 KGHSH and CDR2 LQKENI come from the germline V gene. There are 14 residues in the CDR3.